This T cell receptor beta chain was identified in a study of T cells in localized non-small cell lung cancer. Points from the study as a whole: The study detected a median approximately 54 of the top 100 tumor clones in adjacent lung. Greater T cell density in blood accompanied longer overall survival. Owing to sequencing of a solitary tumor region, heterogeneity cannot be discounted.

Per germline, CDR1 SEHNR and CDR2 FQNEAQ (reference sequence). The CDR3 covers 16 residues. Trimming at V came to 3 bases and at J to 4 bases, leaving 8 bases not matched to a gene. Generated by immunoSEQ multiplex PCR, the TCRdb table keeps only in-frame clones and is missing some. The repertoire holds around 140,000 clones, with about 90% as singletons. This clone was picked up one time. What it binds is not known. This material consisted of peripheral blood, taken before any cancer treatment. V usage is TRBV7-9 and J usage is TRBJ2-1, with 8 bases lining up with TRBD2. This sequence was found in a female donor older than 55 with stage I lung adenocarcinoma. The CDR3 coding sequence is TGTGCCAGCAGCTTGGCTCTAGCGGGCCTTTACAATGAGCAGTTCTTC. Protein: CASSLALAGLYNEQFF. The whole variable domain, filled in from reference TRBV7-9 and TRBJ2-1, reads DTGVSQNPRHKITKRGQNVTFRCDPISEHNRLYWYRQTLGQGPEFLTYFQNEAQLEKSRLLSDRFSAERPKGSFSTLEIQRTEQGDSAMYLCASSLALAGLYNEQFFGPGTRLTVL.